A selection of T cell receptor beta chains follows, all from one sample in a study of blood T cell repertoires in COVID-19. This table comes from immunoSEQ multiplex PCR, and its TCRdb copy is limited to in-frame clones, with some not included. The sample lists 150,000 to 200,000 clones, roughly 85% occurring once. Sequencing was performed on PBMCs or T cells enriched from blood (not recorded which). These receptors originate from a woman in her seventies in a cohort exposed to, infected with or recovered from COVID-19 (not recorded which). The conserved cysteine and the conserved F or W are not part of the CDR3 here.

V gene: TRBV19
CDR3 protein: ASSGLSSSGANVLT

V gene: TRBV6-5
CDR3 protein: ASLARTTYEQY

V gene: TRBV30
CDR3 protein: AWSLQGDQPQH

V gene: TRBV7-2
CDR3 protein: ASSYSGQGYSPLH

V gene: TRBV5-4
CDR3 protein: ASSLEGSYATEAF

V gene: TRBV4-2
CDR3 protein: ASSQEKGRTSGFYEQY

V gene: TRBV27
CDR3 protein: ASGHRTGGTLSNQPQH

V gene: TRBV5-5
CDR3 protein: ASSLEVGGYYEQY

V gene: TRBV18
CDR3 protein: ASSSRQVDGYT

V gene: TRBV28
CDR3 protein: ASTTPGTASYEQY

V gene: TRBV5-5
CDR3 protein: ASSRDTNYEQY

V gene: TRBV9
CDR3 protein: ASSPGGTRQETQY

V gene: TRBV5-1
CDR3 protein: ASSLVGGSDYEQY

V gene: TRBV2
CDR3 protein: ASSIQSYEQY

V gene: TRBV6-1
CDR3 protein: ASSEFMVREQF

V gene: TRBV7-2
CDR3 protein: ASSLPTGGLEQY

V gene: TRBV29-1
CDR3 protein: SVEPGDAEAF

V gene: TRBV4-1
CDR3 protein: ASSQDPTGSYEQY

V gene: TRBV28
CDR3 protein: ASGNGQRKYNEQF

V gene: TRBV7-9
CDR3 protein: ASSLFTNTGELF